Here is one T cell receptor beta chain with its context. TCRdb keeps only in-frame clones here, not all; method: immunoSEQ multiplex PCR. The table shows around 130,000 clones, with roughly 90% occurring only once. The sample belongs to a study of T cell responses to AZD1222 COVID-19 vaccine. The germline V gene has CDR1 MNHEY and CDR2 SMNVEV (reference sequence). V was trimmed by 6 bases and J by 2 bases, leaving 11 bases between them. The length of the CDR3 is 13 residues. The sequencing here drew on peripheral blood, taken on day 0 of AZD1222 vaccination. The chain employs TRBV27 and TRBJ2-7; D is tentatively TRBD1 or TRBD2 (6 bases each). This clonotype originated in an adult in good health. Here the CDR3 DNA reads TGTGCCAGCAGCGGGGGACAAACCTACGAGCAGTACTTC. Protein sequence: CASSGGQTYEQYF.